A single T cell receptor (beta chain) is shown here with its context. This sample is part of a study of T cell responses to AZD1222 COVID-19 vaccine. Measured with immunoSEQ multiplex PCR; TCRdb has only the in-frame clones, and not every one. The sample lists over 120,000 clones; roughly 92% were seen once. This sample comprised peripheral blood, obtained 28 days after the second AZD1222 dose. This sequence was found in an adult who received the AZD1222 COVID-19 vaccine.

The CDR3 coding sequence is TGTGCCAGCAGTGAAAGGACTAGCAATAGCGAGCAGTTCTTC. Encoded protein: CASSERTSNSEQFF. V and J are TRBV2 and TRBJ2-1; 8 positions agree with TRBD2. V lost 2 bases, J lost 10 bases, and 7 bases stayed unmatched. Germline V CDR1 and CDR2: SNHLY, FYNNEI. The CDR3 covers 14 residues.